This TCR beta chain was identified in a study of graft-versus-host responses after intestinal transplantation. Study information: Among the recipients, transplants were multivisceral, liver-intestinal, or isolated intestinal.

The CDR3 sequence is 14 residues long. With 0 bases removed from V and 4 bases from J, the gap between germline ends came to 9 bases. Germline V gene data show CDR1 as SGDLS and CDR2 as YYNGEE. Study-level findings and limits: Early post-transplant declines in HvG were associated with peak levels of circulating GvH clones.

This clone is a singleton in its sample. As yet, its antigen is unknown. The repertoire was sequenced with immunoSEQ multiplex PCR; TCRdb's copy has only in-frame clones and lacks some. This sample has about 59,000 clones, with 90% to 95% found just once. The TCR originated in a human donor who was the organ donor for an intestinal transplant. The chain recombines TRBV9 with TRBJ2-3; D not certain. Here the sequenced sample was unstimulated CD4+ T cells sorted from spleen or lymph node cells, taken before transplant. The CDR3 bases are TGTGCCAGCAGCGTAGTAGGCGCAGCAGATACGCAGTATTTT. Its protein product is CASSVVGAADTQYF.